The source of this T cell receptor (beta chain) is a study of T cells after yellow fever vaccination. Study background: In the case of low-cell-number fractions, SMART-Seq v4 Ultra Low Input was used for preparation. Study findings and constraints: FACS-sorted repertoires might harbor abundant contaminating clonotypes from the bulk population.

As concerns this clonotype: Its antigen is still unknown.

Germline-derived CDR1 and CDR2 are SGHNT and YYREEE (reference sequence). V was clipped by 7 bases and J by 2 bases, with 13 bases between them. CDR3 length equals 14 residues. For TCR, cDNA came from 5'RACE template switching, which added a universal primer site and UMIs. TCRdb called the 5' RACE reads again in MiXCR, with one record for every CDR3 protein. The sample shows around 590,000 distinct CDR3 sequences, 10% to 15% of them seen only once. The sample in question was PBMCs, obtained on the day of the yellow fever booster vaccination. The sequence came from a man aged 25 to 40 who received the YFV17D yellow fever vaccine. The rearrangement links TRBV5-4 to TRBJ2-4, with a tentative D call TRBD1 (6 bases). CDR3 region: CASRDKGSKNIQYF. The CDR3 nucleotides are TGTGCCAGCCGGGACAAGGGTTCCAAAAACATTCAGTACTTC.